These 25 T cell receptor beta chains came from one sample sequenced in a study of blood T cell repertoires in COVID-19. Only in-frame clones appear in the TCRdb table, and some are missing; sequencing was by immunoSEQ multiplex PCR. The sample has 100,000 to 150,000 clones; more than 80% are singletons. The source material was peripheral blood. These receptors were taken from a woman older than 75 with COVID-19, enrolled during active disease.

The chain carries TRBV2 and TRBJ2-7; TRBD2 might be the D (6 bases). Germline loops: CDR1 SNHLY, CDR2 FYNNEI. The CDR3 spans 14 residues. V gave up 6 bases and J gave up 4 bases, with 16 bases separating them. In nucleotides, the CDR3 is TGTGCCAGCAGCTCGGGACTGGGACCTTACGAGCAGTACTTC. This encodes CASSSGLGPYEQYF.

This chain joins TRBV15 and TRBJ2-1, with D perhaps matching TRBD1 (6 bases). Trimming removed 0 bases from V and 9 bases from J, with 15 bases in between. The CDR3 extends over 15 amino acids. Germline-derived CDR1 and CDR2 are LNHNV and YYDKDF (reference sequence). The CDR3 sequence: CATSREEGLGGEQFF. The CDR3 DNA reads TGTGCCACCAGCAGAGAGGAAGGTTTAGGGGGTGAGCAGTTCTTC.

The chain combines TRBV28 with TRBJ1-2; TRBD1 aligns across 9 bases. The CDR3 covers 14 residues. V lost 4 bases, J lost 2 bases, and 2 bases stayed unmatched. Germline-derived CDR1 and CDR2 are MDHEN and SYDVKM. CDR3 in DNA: TGTGCCAGCAGTTACAGGGGGCGCAACTATGGCTACACCTTC. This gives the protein CASSYRGRNYGYTF.

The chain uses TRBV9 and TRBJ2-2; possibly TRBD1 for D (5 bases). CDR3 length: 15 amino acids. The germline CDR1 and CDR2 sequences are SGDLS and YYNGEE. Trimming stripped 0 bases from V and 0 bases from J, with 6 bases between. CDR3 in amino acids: CASSVATANTGELFF. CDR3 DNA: TGTGCCAGCAGCGTAGCGACAGCGAACACCGGGGAGCTGTTTTTT.

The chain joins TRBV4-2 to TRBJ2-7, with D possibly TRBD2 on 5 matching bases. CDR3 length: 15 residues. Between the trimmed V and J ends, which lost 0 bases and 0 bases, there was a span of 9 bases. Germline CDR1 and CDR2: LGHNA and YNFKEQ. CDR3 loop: CASSQDRTASYEQYF. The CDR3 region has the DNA TGTGCCAGCAGCCAAGATCGGACTGCCTCCTACGAGCAGTACTTC.

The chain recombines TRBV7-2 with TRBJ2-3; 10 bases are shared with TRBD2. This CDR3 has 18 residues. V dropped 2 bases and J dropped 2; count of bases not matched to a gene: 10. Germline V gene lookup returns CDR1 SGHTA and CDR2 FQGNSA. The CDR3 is CASSLSFRAGGNTDTQYF. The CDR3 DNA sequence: TGTGCCAGCAGCTTAAGTTTTCGAGCGGGAGGGAACACAGATACGCAGTATTTT.

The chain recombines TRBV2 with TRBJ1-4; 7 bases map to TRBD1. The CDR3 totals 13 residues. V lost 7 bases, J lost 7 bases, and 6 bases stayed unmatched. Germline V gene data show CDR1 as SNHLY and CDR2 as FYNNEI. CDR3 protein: CASNRGTSEKLFF. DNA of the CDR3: TGTGCCAGCAACAGGGGAACCAGTGAAAAACTGTTTTTT.

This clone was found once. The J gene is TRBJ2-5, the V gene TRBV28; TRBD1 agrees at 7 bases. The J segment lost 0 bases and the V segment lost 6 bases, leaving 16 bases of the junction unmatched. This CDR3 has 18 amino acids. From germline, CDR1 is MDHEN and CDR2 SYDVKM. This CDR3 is CASSPYRGKMGYQETQYF. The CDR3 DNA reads TGTGCCAGCAGCCCTTACAGGGGAAAGATGGGGTACCAAGAGACCCAGTACTTC.

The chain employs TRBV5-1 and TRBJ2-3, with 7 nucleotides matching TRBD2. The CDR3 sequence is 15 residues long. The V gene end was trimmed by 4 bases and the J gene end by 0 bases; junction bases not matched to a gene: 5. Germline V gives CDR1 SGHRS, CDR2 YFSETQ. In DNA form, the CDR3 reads TGCGCCAGCAGCCCGGGGACTACTAGCACAGATACGCAGTATTTT. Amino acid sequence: CASSPGTTSTDTQYF. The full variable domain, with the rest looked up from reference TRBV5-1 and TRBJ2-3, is KAGVTQTPRYLIKTRGQQVTLSCSPISGHRSVSWYQQTPGQGLQFLFEYFSETQRNKGNFPGRFSGRQFSNSRSEMNVSTLELGDSALYLCASSPGTTSTDTQYFGPGTRLTVL.

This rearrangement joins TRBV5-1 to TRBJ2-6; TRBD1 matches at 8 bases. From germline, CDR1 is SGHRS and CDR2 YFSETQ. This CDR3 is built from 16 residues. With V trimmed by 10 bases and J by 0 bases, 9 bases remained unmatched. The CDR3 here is CASSGTGVSGANVLTF. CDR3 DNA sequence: TGCGCCTCCTCTGGGACAGGCGTCTCTGGGGCCAACGTCCTGACTTTC.

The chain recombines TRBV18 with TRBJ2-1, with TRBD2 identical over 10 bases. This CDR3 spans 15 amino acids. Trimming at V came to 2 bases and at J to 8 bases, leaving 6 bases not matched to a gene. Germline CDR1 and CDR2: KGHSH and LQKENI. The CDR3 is CASSPWSGRADEQFF. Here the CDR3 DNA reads TGTGCCAGCTCACCATGGAGCGGGAGGGCCGATGAGCAGTTCTTC.

Here the CDR3 DNA reads TGCGCCAGCAGCCAAGATGACAGTAGCGGGAGGGCCGGGGAGGTCAATGAGCAGTTCTTC. Protein: CASSQDDSSGRAGEVNEQFF. V gene TRBV4-1 combines with J gene TRBJ2-1; 11 bases fit TRBD2. The CDR3 consists of 20 residues. Unmatched junction bases numbered 16, after V lost 0 bases and J lost 6 bases. CDR1 and CDR2 from the germline V gene are MGHRA and YSYEKL.

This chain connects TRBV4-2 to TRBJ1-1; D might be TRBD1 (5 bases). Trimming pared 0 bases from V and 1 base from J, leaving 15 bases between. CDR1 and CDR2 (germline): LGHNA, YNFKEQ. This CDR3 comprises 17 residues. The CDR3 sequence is CASSQESGGRGNTEAFF. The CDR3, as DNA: TGTGCCAGCAGCCAAGAATCCGGGGGTAGAGGGAACACTGAAGCTTTCTTT.

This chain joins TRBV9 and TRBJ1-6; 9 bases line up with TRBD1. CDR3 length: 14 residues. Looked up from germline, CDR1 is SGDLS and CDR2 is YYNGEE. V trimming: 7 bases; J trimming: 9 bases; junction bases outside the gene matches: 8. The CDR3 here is CASGEGDRVSPLHF. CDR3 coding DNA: TGTGCCAGCGGAGAAGGGGACAGGGTTTCACCCCTCCACTTT.

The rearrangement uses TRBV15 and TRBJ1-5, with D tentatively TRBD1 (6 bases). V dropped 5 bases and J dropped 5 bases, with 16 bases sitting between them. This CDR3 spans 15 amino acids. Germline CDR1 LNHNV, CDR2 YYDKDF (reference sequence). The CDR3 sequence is CATSGGGPVDQPQHF. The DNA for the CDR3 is TGTGCCACCAGCGGAGGGGGGCCCGTGGATCAGCCCCAGCATTTT.

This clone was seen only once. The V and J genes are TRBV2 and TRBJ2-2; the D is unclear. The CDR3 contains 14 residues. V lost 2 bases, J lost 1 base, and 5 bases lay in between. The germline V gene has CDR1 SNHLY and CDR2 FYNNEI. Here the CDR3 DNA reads TGTGCCAGCAGTGAACGTCGGAACACCGGGGAGCTGTTTTTT. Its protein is CASSERRNTGELFF.

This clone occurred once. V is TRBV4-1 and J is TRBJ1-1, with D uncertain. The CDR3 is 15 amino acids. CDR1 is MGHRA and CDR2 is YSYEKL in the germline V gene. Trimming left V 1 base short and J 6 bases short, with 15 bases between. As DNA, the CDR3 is TGCGCCAGCAGCCAAGGGGCCTTACTGCCACCTGAAGCTTTCTTT. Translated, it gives CASSQGALLPPEAFF.

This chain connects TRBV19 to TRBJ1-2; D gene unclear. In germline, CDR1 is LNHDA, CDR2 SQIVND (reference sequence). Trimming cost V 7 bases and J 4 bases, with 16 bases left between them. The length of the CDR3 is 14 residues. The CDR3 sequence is CASKRETTAYGYTF. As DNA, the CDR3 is TGTGCCAGTAAGCGGGAGACGACCGCCTATGGCTACACCTTC.

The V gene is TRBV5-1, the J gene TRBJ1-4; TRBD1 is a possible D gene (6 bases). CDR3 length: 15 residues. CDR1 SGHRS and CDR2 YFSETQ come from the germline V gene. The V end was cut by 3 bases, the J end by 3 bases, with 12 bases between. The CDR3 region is CASSSQGSANEKLFF. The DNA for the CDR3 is TGCGCCAGCAGCTCACAGGGTTCAGCTAATGAAAAACTGTTTTTT.

The CDR3 DNA reads as TGTGCCAGCAGCCCTTCTCCCGTCGACGAGCAGTACTTC. Its translation is CASSPSPVDEQYF. J is TRBJ2-7 and V is TRBV11-3, with D unclear. V lost 5 bases and J 5 bases, leaving 13 bases between the germline ends. The CDR3 is 13 residues long. CDR1 and CDR2 (germline): SGHNT, YENEEA.

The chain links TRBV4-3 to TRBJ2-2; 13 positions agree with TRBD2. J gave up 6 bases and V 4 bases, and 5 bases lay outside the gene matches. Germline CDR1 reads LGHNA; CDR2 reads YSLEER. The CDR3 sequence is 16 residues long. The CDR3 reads CASSLGLAGVAGELFF. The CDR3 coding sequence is TGCGCCAGCAGCCTAGGACTAGCGGGAGTAGCCGGGGAGCTGTTTTTT.

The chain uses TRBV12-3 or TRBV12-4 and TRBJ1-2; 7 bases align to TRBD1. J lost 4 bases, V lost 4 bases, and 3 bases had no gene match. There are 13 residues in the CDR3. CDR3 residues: CASSSTGFYGYTF. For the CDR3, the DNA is TGTGCCAGCAGTTCGACAGGGTTCTATGGCTACACCTTC.

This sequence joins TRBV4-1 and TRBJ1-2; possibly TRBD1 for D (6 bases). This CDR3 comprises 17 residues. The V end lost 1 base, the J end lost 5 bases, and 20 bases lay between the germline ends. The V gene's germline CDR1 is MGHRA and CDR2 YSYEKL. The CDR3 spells CASSQGLGGPAGYGYTF. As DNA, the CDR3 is TGCGCCAGCAGCCAAGGTCTAGGGGGACCTGCAGGATATGGCTACACCTTC.

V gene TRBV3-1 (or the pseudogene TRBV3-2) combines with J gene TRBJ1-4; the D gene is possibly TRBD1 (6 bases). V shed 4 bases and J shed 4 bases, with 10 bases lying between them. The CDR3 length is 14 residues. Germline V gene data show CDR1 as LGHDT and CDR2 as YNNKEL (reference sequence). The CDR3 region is CASSRDINNEKLFF. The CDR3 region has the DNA TGTGCCAGCAGCCGGGACATCAATAATGAAAAACTGTTTTTT.

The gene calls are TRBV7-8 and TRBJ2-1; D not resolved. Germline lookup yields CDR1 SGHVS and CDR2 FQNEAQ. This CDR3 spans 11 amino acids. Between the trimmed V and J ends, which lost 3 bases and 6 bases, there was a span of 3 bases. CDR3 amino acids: CASSFLNEQFF. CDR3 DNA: TGTGCCAGCAGCTTCCTCAATGAGCAGTTCTTC.